This TCR gamma chain comes out of a study of Vδ1+ human thymocytes. Alphabeta T cells were depleted, then CD3+ Vdelta1+ Vdelta2- thymocytes were FACS-sorted. Between 98% and 99.6% of sorted thymocytes were Vdelta1+. RNA was extracted from the cells and then reverse transcribed. The CDR3 regions were amplified by multiplex PCR from V-gene primers to a constant-region primer. TCRdb called clones from the multiplex PCR reads again using CATT. Among approximately 8,500 gamma-chain clones listed, 56% were seen once. A remark on this clone: What it recognizes is unknown.

The CDR3 spans 14 residues. V was pared by 2 bases and J by 3 bases, with 7 bases of the junction left unmatched. CDR1 and CDR2 (germline): VINAFY, YDVSNSKD. Overall study results and limits: TRD repertoires were essentially private, unlike widely shared TRG clonotypes. Thymic TRG and TRD repertoires appeared highly polyclonal. Despite high sort purity, roughly a fifth of thymic T cell receptor delta sequences were Vdelta2.

The sequence came from a girl under three years old who had congenital heart surgery. Sequencing was carried out using Vdelta1+ gamma-delta thymocytes from the thymus. Subset here: FACS-sorted CD3+ TCRalphabeta- TCRVdelta1+ TCRVdelta2- thymocytes. The rearrangement links TRGV5 to TRGJ1 or TRGJ2. TCRdb is silent on the J gene; assignment here came from matching the DNA to germline. In DNA, the CDR3 is TGTGCCACCTGGGACAATGGATCTTATTATAAGAAACTCTTT. Translated: CATWDNGSYYKKLF.